The 5 T cell receptor beta chains below come from one sample, sequenced in a study of identifying expanded T cells in peripheral blood. Only in-frame clones appear in the TCRdb table, and some are missing; sequencing was by immunoSEQ multiplex PCR. This table has around 95,000 clones, approximately 89% appearing once. Sequencing used blood. The receptors come from a person aged 18-70 years in good health.

The CDR3 spells CASGSGSGANVLTF. The CDR3 region has the DNA TGTGCCAGCGGTAGTGGCTCTGGGGCCAACGTCCTGACTTTC. The gene calls are TRBV2 and TRBJ2-6, with no clear D. The CDR3 runs 14 residues. CDR1 SNHLY and CDR2 FYNNEI come from the germline V gene. Trimming shortened V by 8 bases and J by 0 bases, and 8 bases separated the two germline ends.

This clone was seen a single time. The V and J genes are TRBV5-1 and TRBJ2-5, with TRBD2 matching 11 bases. V shed 0 bases, J shed 2 bases, and the junction held 6 bases outside the gene matches. The CDR3 spans 17 residues. Germline-derived CDR1 and CDR2 are SGHRS and YFSETQ. CDR3 region: CASSLATSGGAQETQYF. CDR3 in DNA: TGCGCCAGCAGCTTGGCCACTAGCGGGGGTGCACAAGAGACCCAGTACTTC.

V is TRBV29-1 and J is TRBJ1-2; D is uncertain. The CDR3 spans 14 residues. Germline loops: CDR1 SQVTM, CDR2 ANQGSEA. The V end lost 3 bases, the J end lost 4 bases, and 15 bases lay between the germline ends. The DNA of the CDR3 is TGCAGCGTTGACCGTCTCTCGGGCGGCTATGGCTACACCTTC. Its protein is CSVDRLSGGYGYTF.

The chain uses TRBV2 and TRBJ2-7; possible D gene TRBD1, 6 bases. The CDR3 is 12 residues long. CDR1 and CDR2 (germline): SNHLY, FYNNEI. Trimming removed 3 bases from V and 6 bases from J, with 9 bases in between. The CDR3 bases are TGTGCCAGCAGTGAGGGGACATCCGAGCAGTACTTC. This gives the protein CASSEGTSEQYF. Full variable domain (outside the CDR3, taken from reference TRBV2 and TRBJ2-7): EPEVTQTPSHQVTQMGQEVILRCVPISNHLYFYWYRQILGQKVEFLVSFYNNEISEKSEIFDDQFSVERPDGSNFTLKIRSTKLEDSAMYFCASSEGTSEQYFGPGTRLTVT.

The chain carries TRBV4-1 and TRBJ2-3; D remains ambiguous. The germline V gene encodes CDR1 MGHRA and CDR2 YSYEKL. The CDR3 is 14 residues long. The V end was cut by 1 base, the J end by 2 bases, with 7 bases between. The CDR3 DNA reads as TGCGCCAGCAGCCAAGGCCCAGACACAGATACGCAGTATTTT. As protein: CASSQGPDTDTQYF.